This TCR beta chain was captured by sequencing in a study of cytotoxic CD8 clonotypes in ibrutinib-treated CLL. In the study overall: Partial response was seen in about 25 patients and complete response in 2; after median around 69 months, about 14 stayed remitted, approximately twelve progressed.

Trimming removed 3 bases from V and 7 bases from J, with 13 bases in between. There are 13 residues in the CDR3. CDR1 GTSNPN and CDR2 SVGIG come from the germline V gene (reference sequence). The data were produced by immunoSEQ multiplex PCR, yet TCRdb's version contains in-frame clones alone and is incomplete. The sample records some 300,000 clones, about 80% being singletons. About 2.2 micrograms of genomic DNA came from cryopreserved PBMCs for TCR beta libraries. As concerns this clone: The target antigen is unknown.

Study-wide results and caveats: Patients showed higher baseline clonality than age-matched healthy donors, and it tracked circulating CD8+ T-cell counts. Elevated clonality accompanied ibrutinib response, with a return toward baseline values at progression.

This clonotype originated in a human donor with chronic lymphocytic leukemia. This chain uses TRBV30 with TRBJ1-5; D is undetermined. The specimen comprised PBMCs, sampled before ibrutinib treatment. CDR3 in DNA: TGTGCCTGGAGCGCTGGGTTTCGACAGCCCCAGCATTTT. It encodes CAWSAGFRQPQHF.